Detailed here is one T cell receptor (beta chain). Its antigen is currently unknown. These data come from a study of glioma-infiltrating T cells after dendritic cell vaccination. Overall study context: Glioblastoma patients came from Phase I and II dendritic cell vaccination trials.

Up to 2 ug genomic DNA was used for TCRB CDR3 amplification. This table comes from immunoSEQ multiplex PCR, and its TCRdb copy is limited to in-frame clones, with some not included. The sample has roughly 82,000 clones, around nine tenths seen once; the top ten hold 3% to 3.5%. General study results and limits: Few patients contributed both blood and tumor specimens.

Trimming removed 6 bases from V and 1 base from J, with 21 bases in between. CDR1 is SEHNR and CDR2 is FQNEAQ in the germline V gene (reference sequence). The CDR3 is made up of 17 amino acids. The material sequenced was blood, taken before dendritic cell vaccination. This chain joins TRBV7-9 and TRBJ1-1; possible D gene TRBD1, 5 bases. The TCR sequence derives from a human donor with glioblastoma. CDR3 in DNA: TGTGCCAGCAGACCAACCGGGCAGGGAAGTCCGAACACTGAAGCTTTCTTT. Its protein is CASRPTGQGSPNTEAFF. The whole variable domain, filled in from reference TRBV7-9 and TRBJ1-1, reads DTGVSQNPRHKITKRGQNVTFRCDPISEHNRLYWYRQTLGQGPEFLTYFQNEAQLEKSRLLSDRFSAERPKGSFSTLEIQRTEQGDSAMYLCASRPTGQGSPNTEAFFGQGTRLTVV.